The 17 T cell receptor beta chains given below trace back to one sample, sequenced in a study of regulatory T cells in long-lasting Graves disease. Combining iRepertoire HTBI primers with Arm-PCR of CDR3 regions, the authors built TCR beta libraries. MiXCR was run by TCRdb on the multiplex PCR reads, yielding one entry per CDR3 protein. The table records a few hundred thousand distinct CDR3 sequences, about 20% of them present only once. Time point defined: persistent/refractory GD, antithyroid drugs over 5 years with positive TRAb. PBMCs provided the RNA from which the TCR library was made. The material was peripheral blood mononuclear cells (PBMCs), obtained when the disease was refractory, from a patient treated with antithyroid drugs. All receptors come from a female donor with Graves disease.

V usage is TRBV7-2 and J usage is TRBJ2-4; D ambiguous. Looked up from germline, CDR1 is SGHTA and CDR2 is FQGNSA. The CDR3 is 15 amino acids. The ends were cut back, 2 bases at V and 0 bases at J, with 8 bases in the middle. The CDR3 bases are TGTGCCAGCAGCTTAAGCCAGTTAGCCAAAAACATTCAGTACTTC. This translates into CASSLSQLAKNIQYF.

This chain links TRBV19 with TRBJ2-1; tentative D call: TRBD1 (9 bases). Germline CDR1 LNHDA, CDR2 SQIVND (reference sequence). The CDR3 length is 17 residues. The V and J ends lost 7 bases and 6 bases respectively, with 25 bases between them. CDR3 DNA sequence: TGTGCCAGTAACAGGGGGCGGGCAGCGGGAGTGACCAATGAGCAGTTCTTC. Protein: CASNRGRAAGVTNEQFF. The full variable domain, rest sourced from reference TRBV19 and TRBJ2-1, is DGGITQSPKYLFRKEGQNVTLSCEQNLNHDAMYWYRQDPGQGLRLIYYSQIVNDFQKGDIAEGYSVSREKKESFPLTVTSAQKNPTAFYLCASNRGRAAGVTNEQFFGPGTRLTVL.

This clonotype is a singleton in its sample. This may arise from a read error, as a much more abundant clone is one base away. This sequence joins TRBV20-1 and TRBJ1-1, with 8 bases lining up with TRBD1. The CDR3 length is 15 residues. V lost 0 bases and J lost 8; bases outside the gene matches: 11. Germline lookup yields CDR1 DFQATT and CDR2 SNEGSKA (reference sequence). CDR3 DNA sequence: TGCAGTGCTAGAGACCCGGCCGGACAGGGCCCCGAAGCTTTCTTT. This gives the protein CSARDPAGQGPEAFF.

The chain is built from TRBV5-1 and TRBJ1-1, with 10 positions matching TRBD1. The V gene end was trimmed by 1 base and the J gene end by 0 bases; junction bases not matched to a gene: 6. This CDR3 comprises 17 residues. CDR1 and CDR2 from the germline V gene are SGHRS and YFSETQ. The CDR3 sequence is CASSLRGQGTMNTEAFF. As DNA, the CDR3 is TGCGCCAGCAGCTTGCGGGGACAGGGGACGATGAACACTGAAGCTTTCTTT.

The V call is TRBV28, the J call TRBJ2-1; D gene uncertain. The germline CDR1 and CDR2 sequences are MDHEN and SYDVKM. Between the trimmed V and J ends, which lost 2 bases and 4 bases, there was a span of 27 bases. This CDR3 contains 20 residues. CDR3 DNA sequence: TGTGCCAGCAGTTTAGGGATTTCCCTAAGAGTGGCTTCCCTTTACAATGAGCAGTTCTTC. It is translated as CASSLGISLRVASLYNEQFF. Looking up the rest from reference TRBV28 and TRBJ2-1 gives the full variable domain: DVKVTQSSRYLVKRTGEKVFLECVQDMDHENMFWYRQDPGLGLRLIYFSYDVKMKEKGDIPEGYSVSREKKERFSLILESASTNQTSMYLCASSLGISLRVASLYNEQFFGPGTRLTVL.

This clonotype was picked up a small number of times. CDR3 bases: TGTGCCAGCAGCGCCCCGGACAGCCTAGGTTCCTACGAGCAGTACTTC. It codes for CASSAPDSLGSYEQYF. The chain uses TRBV7-9 and TRBJ2-7; tentatively, D is TRBD1 (6 bases). The CDR3 spans 16 residues. V was shortened by 5 bases and J by 1 base, with 18 bases between the two germline ends. Germline loops: CDR1 SEHNR, CDR2 FQNEAQ (reference sequence).

This clonotype has more than one count but fewer than ten. The chain joins TRBV19 to TRBJ1-2, with D unclear. V was pared by 4 bases and J by 2 bases, with 5 bases between. Germline CDR1 reads LNHDA; CDR2 reads SQIVND (reference sequence). This CDR3 contains 12 residues. The CDR3 protein is CASSSPNYGYTF. The CDR3 nucleotides are TGTGCCAGTAGTAGCCCCAACTATGGCTACACCTTC.

The chain couples TRBV5-4 to TRBJ2-5, with D unclear. This CDR3 region has 12 residues. The germline gives CDR1 SGHNT, CDR2 YYREEE (reference sequence). The V and J ends lost 7 bases and 5 bases respectively, with 12 bases between them. The CDR3 is CASYTLGETQYF. CDR3 bases: TGTGCCAGCTACACCCTCGGGGAGACCCAGTACTTC.

This clonotype has a handful of counts. The V gene is TRBV10-3, the J gene TRBJ1-6; TRBD1 agrees at 9 bases. The trim removed 7 bases at V and 5 bases at J, leaving 3 bases unmatched. Germline V gene sequence: CDR1 ENHRY, CDR2 SYGVKD. This CDR3 contains 14 residues. The CDR3 nucleotides are TGTGCCATCACGGACAGGGGTGATAATTCACCCCTCCACTTT. Residues: CAITDRGDNSPLHF.

This clonotype was recorded many times. The rearrangement links TRBV28 to TRBJ2-7; 8 bases map to TRBD1. Germline lookup yields CDR1 MDHEN and CDR2 SYDVKM. Trimming took 8 bases from V and 7 from J; bases not matched to a gene: 10. This CDR3 is built from 13 residues. The CDR3 region has the DNA TGTGCCAGCGCCCGACAGGGGTCGGGGGAGCAGTACTTC. The encoded protein is CASARQGSGEQYF.

The chain uses TRBV5-1 and TRBJ2-3, with a tentative D call TRBD2 (6 bases). The germline CDR1 and CDR2 sequences are SGHRS and YFSETQ. The CDR3 spans 15 residues. Trimming removed 0 bases from V and 2 bases from J, with 10 bases in between. In DNA form, the CDR3 reads TGCGCCAGCAGCTTGGACGGGACTCTCACAGATACGCAGTATTTT. Translating it yields CASSLDGTLTDTQYF.

In this sample, this clonotype turned up a few times. The chain has TRBV27 and TRBJ2-7; D possibly uses TRBD1 or TRBD2 (5 bases each). Trimming shortened V by 2 bases and J by 0 bases, and 11 bases separated the two germline ends. The CDR3 is 15 residues long. Per the germline V gene, CDR1 is MNHEY and CDR2 is SMNVEV (reference sequence). The CDR3 is CASSLAWGSSYEQYF. The DNA of the CDR3 is TGTGCCAGCAGTTTAGCCTGGGGGAGCTCCTACGAGCAGTACTTC.

The sample holds many counts of this clonotype. CDR3 in amino acids: CASSLFGGSRSEAFF. CDR3 bases: TGTGCCAGCAGTTTATTCGGTGGGAGTCGATCCGAAGCTTTCTTT. This rearrangement joins TRBV28 to TRBJ1-1; D call uncertain. V gave up 1 base and J gave up 8 bases, with 17 bases separating them. Germline V gene lookup returns CDR1 MDHEN and CDR2 SYDVKM. This CDR3 region has 15 residues.

Comment on this clonotype: One end of the junction fails to match germline, which may point to a read error. V gene TRBV5-6 combines with J gene TRBJ2-7, with 11 bases identical to TRBD2. In germline, CDR1 is SGHDT, CDR2 YYEEEE. CDR3 size: 15 residues. The CDR3, as DNA: TGTGCCAGCAGCCGCGGGACTAGCGGTTCCTACGAGCAGCACTTC. It encodes CASSRGTSGSYEQHF.

The rearrangement links TRBV12-3 or TRBV12-4 to TRBJ2-2, with TRBD2 matching over 8 bases. V gave up 7 bases and J gave up 6 bases; unmatched junction bases: 13. The CDR3 loop spans 16 amino acids. The CDR3 nucleotides read TGTGCCAGCACTGAGAGAGCGGGAGTCCCATCCGGGGAGCTGTTTTTT. Protein: CASTERAGVPSGELFF.

This clonotype has at least ten counts. The chain is built from TRBV30 and TRBJ1-4, with unresolved D. In germline, CDR1 is GTSNPN, CDR2 SVGIG (reference sequence). Trimming removed 2 bases from V and 8 bases from J, with 6 bases in between. This CDR3 region has 11 residues. The CDR3 loop is CAWSPSEKLFF. For the CDR3, the DNA is TGTGCCTGGAGTCCGTCGGAAAAACTGTTTTTT.

This sequence joins TRBV14 and TRBJ2-4; D possibly uses TRBD1 or TRBD2 (6 bases each). V was cut by 4 bases and J by 3 bases, with 25 bases left in between. The CDR3 sequence is 19 residues long. Per germline, CDR1 SGHDN and CDR2 FVKESK. The CDR3, as DNA: TGTGCCAGCAGCCGCAGCGAGTATAGGGGGACTCGGATCAAAAACATTCAGTACTTC. Translated: CASSRSEYRGTRIKNIQYF.